The rows below give T cell receptor beta chains drawn from one sample of a study of technical replicates of blood from several donors. Sequenced by immunoSEQ multiplex PCR; TCRdb stores in-frame clones only, minus some. The sample contains 13,000 to 15,000 clones, about four fifths of which appear only once. The sequencing input was PBMCs. Receptors were obtained from a human donor in good health. Each CDR3 is given without its conserved first and last residue. Fields, in order: clone size, V gene, J gene, CDR3 protein. Clone sizes are given selectively: once, few, many, or a class where the clone is expanded.

abundance: .
v_gene: TRBV7-6
j_gene: TRBJ1-1
CDR3aa: ASSLGQRNPAF

abundance: .
v_gene: TRBV27
j_gene: TRBJ2-2
CDR3aa: ASSLLGELSGELF

abundance: .
v_gene: TRBV7-2
j_gene: TRBJ1-1
CDR3aa: ASSSLTEAF

abundance: .
v_gene: TRBV5-4
j_gene: TRBJ2-7
CDR3aa: ASSFEWSADEQY

abundance: few
v_gene: TRBV6-1
j_gene: TRBJ1-3
CDR3aa: ASKQDGNTIY

abundance: few
v_gene: TRBV27
j_gene: TRBJ1-1
CDR3aa: ASSLRGHGTANTEAF

abundance: .
v_gene: TRBV7-8
j_gene: TRBJ2-3
CDR3aa: ASSLLSASGRSSTDTQY

abundance: .
v_gene: TRBV5-6
j_gene: TRBJ2-5
CDR3aa: ASSPGQVWETQY

abundance: .
v_gene: TRBV2
j_gene: TRBJ1-1
CDR3aa: ASKATDTVPVAF

abundance: few
v_gene: TRBV6-4
j_gene: TRBJ2-6
CDR3aa: ASSQGLGANVLT

abundance: few
v_gene: TRBV7-2
j_gene: TRBJ2-1
CDR3aa: ASSLGNSRSHEQF

abundance: .
v_gene: TRBV28
j_gene: TRBJ1-1
CDR3aa: ASSFNMNTEAF

abundance: .
v_gene: TRBV19
j_gene: TRBJ2-7
CDR3aa: ASSAGPLGSSYEQY

abundance: once
v_gene: TRBV6-5
j_gene: TRBJ2-3
CDR3aa: ASSPIAGGSDTQY

abundance: .
v_gene: TRBV14
j_gene: TRBJ2-3
CDR3aa: ASSYSTDTQY

abundance: .
v_gene: TRBV19
j_gene: TRBJ2-7
CDR3aa: ASSIGLAYEQY

abundance: .
v_gene: TRBV25-1
j_gene: TRBJ2-1
CDR3aa: ASSDHQREVGEQF

abundance: .
v_gene: TRBV5-5
j_gene: TRBJ2-7
CDR3aa: ASSLGPGLSPGYVEQY

abundance: .
v_gene: TRBV5-1
j_gene: TRBJ2-7
CDR3aa: ASSWSGTPGEQY

abundance: .
v_gene: TRBV5-8
j_gene: TRBJ1-1
CDR3aa: ASSLVGTDFSNTEAF

abundance: .
v_gene: TRBV5-1
j_gene: TRBJ2-7
CDR3aa: ASSLPSSYEQY

abundance: .
v_gene: TRBV6-1
j_gene: TRBJ1-5
CDR3aa: ASSEHVGPNQPQH

abundance: .
v_gene: TRBV7-3
j_gene: TRBJ2-1
CDR3aa: ATSRTSGNNEQF

abundance: .
v_gene: TRBV19
j_gene: TRBJ2-7
CDR3aa: ASSIDGRAEQY

abundance: .
v_gene: TRBV6-1
j_gene: TRBJ1-1
CDR3aa: ASETAEATEAF

abundance: .
v_gene: TRBV28
j_gene: TRBJ2-6
CDR3aa: ASNGGGTGISLANVLT

abundance: .
v_gene: TRBV19
j_gene: TRBJ2-5
CDR3aa: ASSPGTTSQETQY

abundance: .
v_gene: TRBV10-3
j_gene: TRBJ2-3
CDR3aa: AISGRTTDTQY

abundance: .
v_gene: TRBV5-1
j_gene: TRBJ2-7
CDR3aa: ASSLRQGYEQY

abundance: .
v_gene: TRBV6-6
j_gene: TRBJ1-2
CDR3aa: ASSQTGFFGGYT

abundance: .
v_gene: TRBV11-2
j_gene: TRBJ2-7
CDR3aa: ASSLQVSPSYEQY

abundance: .
v_gene: TRBV25-1
j_gene: TRBJ2-7
CDR3aa: ASSESNRGRDEQY

abundance: few
v_gene: TRBV2
j_gene: TRBJ1-1
CDR3aa: ASGQENTEAF

abundance: .
v_gene: TRBV27
j_gene: TRBJ2-2
CDR3aa: ASSLGVRGPGELF

abundance: .
v_gene: TRBV7-8
j_gene: TRBJ2-7
CDR3aa: ASSPGQGAREQY

abundance: .
v_gene: TRBV6-1
j_gene: TRBJ2-1
CDR3aa: ASSSEAGGLNEQF

abundance: .
v_gene: TRBV11-2
j_gene: TRBJ2-5
CDR3aa: ASSLGASRETQY

abundance: once
v_gene: TRBV11-2
j_gene: TRBJ2-7
CDR3aa: ASSSLAGGTYEQY

abundance: .
v_gene: TRBV27
j_gene: TRBJ2-3
CDR3aa: ASSLRSGGSTDTQY

abundance: .
v_gene: TRBV29-1
j_gene: TRBJ2-7
CDR3aa: SVKGTGVREQY